The clone carrying this TCR beta chain was found a few times. Relative to the germline gene, one junction end is altered; a read error may explain this. The entry originates in a study of breast tumors, draining lymph nodes, adjacent tissues. MiXCR, applied by TCRdb to the multiplex PCR reads, yields one record per CDR3 protein. The sample lists about 200,000 distinct CDR3 sequences; approximately 33% were seen once. Axillary draining lymph nodes of breast cancer patients supplied the node samples. Per germline, CDR1 MDHEN and CDR2 SYDVKM. The CDR3 is 14 residues long. The chain carries TRBV28 and TRBJ2-1, with D perhaps matching TRBD1 or TRBD2 (7 bases each). The sequence was collected from a female donor with breast cancer. Some clones in this sample may be carry-over from other donors' samples. The sample was axillary lymph node tissue. For the CDR3, the DNA is TGTGCGAGCATGGGCAGGGGGGGGTACAATGAGCAGTTCTTC. Its translation is CASMGRGGYNEQFF.